This T cell receptor (beta chain) was recorded in a study of control samples from healthy donors and cancer patients. Repertoires were generated with immunoSEQ multiplex PCR, while TCRdb's copy carries only in-frame clones and drops some. This table holds around 140,000 clones, 75% to 95% found once. Sequences were obtained from blood. This clonotype originated in a young man in good health.

CDR3 sequence reads: CASAMGRVDEPQHF. In DNA form, the CDR3 reads TGTGCCAGCGCCATGGGCAGGGTGGACGAGCCCCAGCATTTT. This rearrangement joins TRBV11-2 to TRBJ1-5; tentatively, D is TRBD1 (5 bases). The CDR3 has 14 residues. V lost 8 bases to trimming and J lost 8 bases, with 19 bases between them. Germline V gives CDR1 SGHAT, CDR2 FQNNGV.